This paragraph reports one T cell receptor (beta chain). This entry belongs to a study of CD8+CD57+ T cells in acquired aplastic anemia. Profiling of TCR beta VDJ combinations and CDR3 sequences used genomic DNA as template. A single record per CDR3 protein comes from TCRdb applying MiXCR to the reads. This table has fewer than 85,000 distinct CDR3 sequences, roughly 72% appearing once. Patients selected for sequencing had displayed CD8+CD57+ cell expansion by flow cytometry. Trimming removed 5 bases at V and 5 bases at J, with 18 bases between. This CDR3 has 15 amino acids. Germline V lookup: CDR1 SNHLY, CDR2 FYNNEI.

This chain connects TRBV2 to TRBJ2-5; weak D call: TRBD1 (6 bases). This receptor was obtained from a human donor with aplastic anemia. Sample: sorted CD4+, CD8+, or CD8+CD57+ T cells (not recorded which) from PBMCs. CDR3 in amino acids: CASSSQQGRGETQYF. The CDR3 DNA follows: TGTGCCAGCAGTAGTCAGCAGGGGCGCGGGGAGACCCAGTACTTC.